The clone carrying this TCR beta chain has more than one count but fewer than ten. Germline V gene sequence: CDR1 GTSNPN, CDR2 SVGIG (reference sequence). There are 15 residues in the CDR3. Trimming removed 3 bases at V and 0 bases at J, with 9 bases between. Each CDR3 protein is one row after TCRdb ran MiXCR on the RT-PCR reads. The profile shows approximately 720,000 distinct CDR3 sequences, approximately 14% of them singletons. V and J are TRBV30 and TRBJ1-6; D is unclear. This clonotype was sampled from a female donor in good health, serving as a healthy control. Sequenced material: memory CD4+ T cells from blood. The CDR3 DNA reads TGTGCCTGGAGGACTTTGAGCTCCTATAATTCACCCCTCCACTTT. It specifies CAWRTLSSYNSPLHF. Full variable domain (missing parts from reference TRBV30 and TRBJ1-6): SQTIHQWPATLVQPVGSPLSLECTVEGTSNPNLYWYRQAAGRGLQLLFYSVGIGQISSEVPQNLSASRPQDRQFILSSKKLLLSDSGFYLCAWRTLSSYNSPLHFGNGTRLTVT.